Listed here are 11 T cell receptor beta chains from one sample, sequenced in a study of blood T cell repertoires in COVID-19. Profiled with immunoSEQ multiplex PCR; TCRdb holds only in-frame clones, not every one. The table lists about 320,000 clones, nearly 90% of them singletons. The sequencing sample was made of peripheral blood. The receptor set was obtained from a woman in her twenties or thirties with COVID-19, enrolled during active disease.

The V and J genes are TRBV6-1 and TRBJ1-4; TRBD1 matches 7 bases. The CDR3 consists of 16 residues. V trimming: 0 bases; J trimming: 4 bases; junction bases outside the gene matches: 5. CDR1 is MNHNS and CDR2 is SASEGT in the germline V gene. The CDR3 region is CASSEAHQGVNEKLFF. The DNA of the CDR3 is TGTGCCAGCAGTGAAGCGCATCAGGGGGTTAATGAAAAACTGTTTTTT.

The chain links TRBV5-1 to TRBJ1-3; perhaps TRBD1 as D (5 bases). In germline, CDR1 is SGHRS, CDR2 YFSETQ. The CDR3 is made up of 17 amino acids. Trimming pared 5 bases from V and 2 bases from J, leaving 20 bases between. CDR3 amino acids: CASRAPPGPRAGNTIYF. CDR3 DNA sequence: TGCGCCAGCAGAGCGCCCCCGGGCCCCAGGGCTGGAAACACCATATATTTT. Drawing the rest from reference TRBV5-1 and TRBJ1-3, the complete variable domain is KAGVTQTPRYLIKTRGQQVTLSCSPISGHRSVSWYQQTPGQGLQFLFEYFSETQRNKGNFPGRFSGRQFSNSRSEMNVSTLELGDSALYLCASRAPPGPRAGNTIYFGEGSWLTVV.

A single count supports this clone. The V and J genes are TRBV7-9 and TRBJ2-2; TRBD1 aligns across 9 bases. This CDR3 has 18 amino acids. V dropped 3 bases and J dropped 0; count of bases not matched to a gene: 8. The V gene's germline CDR1 is SEHNR and CDR2 FQNEAQ (reference sequence). The DNA of the CDR3 is TGTGCCAGCAGCTTTGAAGGGACAGGGACTTCGAACACCGGGGAGCTGTTTTTT. It yields the protein CASSFEGTGTSNTGELFF.

The chain combines TRBV7-9 with TRBJ1-1; D is unclear. Germline CDR1 reads SEHNR; CDR2 reads FQNEAQ (reference sequence). This CDR3 comprises 13 residues. V lost 5 bases to trimming and J lost 10 bases, with 17 bases between them. The CDR3 here is CASSPRRGTGAFF. CDR3 in DNA: TGTGCCAGCAGCCCTCGGCGGGGAACGGGAGCTTTCTTT.

The V gene is TRBV30, the J gene TRBJ2-2, with D possibly matching TRBD1 (6 bases). V was shortened by 2 bases and J by 8 bases, with 15 bases between the two germline ends. This CDR3 contains 14 residues. Germline assignment: CDR1 GTSNPN and CDR2 SVGIG (reference sequence). The CDR3 DNA reads as TGTGCCTGGAGTACAGGGTCCACGGGAGGGGAGCTGTTTTTT. It codes for CAWSTGSTGGELFF.

This rearrangement joins TRBV19 to TRBJ2-5, with D possibly being TRBD2 (5 bases). Germline CDR1 and CDR2: LNHDA and SQIVND (reference sequence). V was trimmed by 3 bases and J by 3 bases, leaving 8 bases between them. The CDR3 is 13 residues long. The CDR3 loop reads CASSIDGEETQYF. DNA of the CDR3: TGTGCCAGTAGTATCGACGGGGAAGAGACCCAGTACTTC. The full variable domain, in which reference TRBV19 and TRBJ2-5 provide the parts outside the CDR3, is DGGITQSPKYLFRKEGQNVTLSCEQNLNHDAMYWYRQDPGQGLRLIYYSQIVNDFQKGDIAEGYSVSREKKESFPLTVTSAQKNPTAFYLCASSIDGEETQYFGPGTRLLVL.

The chain combines TRBV6-5 with TRBJ1-1; possibly TRBD1 for D (5 bases). CDR1 is MNHEY, CDR2 SVGAGI, per germline. Trimming took 6 bases from V and 0 from J, leaving 11 bases between them. The CDR3 is made up of 14 amino acids. The CDR3 nucleotides are TGTGCCAGCAGGCGGGGGGGTTTGAACACTGAAGCTTTCTTT. Encoded protein: CASRRGGLNTEAFF.

The V gene is TRBV5-3, the J gene TRBJ1-1; 9 bases align to TRBD1. TRBV5-3 is an ORF; its function is uncertain. CDR3 size: 16 residues. The junction had 8 bases not matched to a gene; V was cut back by 0 bases and J by 5 bases. The CDR3 sequence is CARSLDNRTGVTEAFF. CDR3 coding DNA: TGTGCCAGAAGCTTGGACAACAGGACAGGGGTTACTGAAGCTTTCTTT.

The V call is TRBV15, the J call TRBJ2-3; 9 nucleotides align to TRBD2. The ends lost 1 base at V and 4 bases at J; junction bases unmatched: 6. This CDR3 comprises 16 residues. Germline CDR1 reads LNHNV; CDR2 reads YYDKDF (reference sequence). CDR3 loop: CATSRGGGGAPDTQYF. The CDR3 DNA reads TGTGCCACCAGCAGAGGAGGCGGGGGGGCTCCAGATACGCAGTATTTT.

The chain employs TRBV6-5 and TRBJ2-3; 9 bases align to TRBD1. From germline, CDR1 is MNHEY and CDR2 SVGAGI. J lost 2 bases, V lost 7 bases, and 7 bases had no gene match. CDR3 size: 15 residues. The CDR3 protein is CASTRTGAHTDTQYF. The CDR3 nucleotides read TGTGCCAGCACCAGGACAGGGGCGCACACAGATACGCAGTATTTT.

The chain employs TRBV6-5 and TRBJ2-5, with 10 nucleotides matching TRBD2. This CDR3 is 15 amino acids long. V dropped 8 bases and J dropped 1; count of bases not matched to a gene: 7. Germline CDR1 is MNHEY and CDR2 is SVGAGI. The CDR3: CASSKASGGQETQYF. The CDR3 DNA is TGTGCCAGCTCGAAGGCTAGCGGGGGCCAAGAGACCCAGTACTTC.